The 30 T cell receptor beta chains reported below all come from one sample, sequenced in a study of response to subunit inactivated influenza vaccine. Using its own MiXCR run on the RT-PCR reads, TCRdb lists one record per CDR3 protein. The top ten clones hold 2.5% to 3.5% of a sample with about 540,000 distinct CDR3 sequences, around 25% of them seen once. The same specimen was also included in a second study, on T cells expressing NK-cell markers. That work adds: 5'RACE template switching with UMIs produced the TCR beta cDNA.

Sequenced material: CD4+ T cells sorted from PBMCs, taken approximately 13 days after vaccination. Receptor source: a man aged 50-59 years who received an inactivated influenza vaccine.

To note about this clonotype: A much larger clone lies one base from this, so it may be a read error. The CDR3, as DNA: TGTGCCAGCGGTGGGACAGCCTACGAGCAGTACTTC. It encodes CASGGTAYEQYF. The chain employs TRBV6-6 and TRBJ2-7, with TRBD1 identical over 7 bases. This CDR3 contains 12 residues. The V and J ends lost 8 bases and 2 bases, in that order; junction bases with no gene match: 3. Germline lookup yields CDR1 MNHNY and CDR2 SVGAGI (reference sequence).

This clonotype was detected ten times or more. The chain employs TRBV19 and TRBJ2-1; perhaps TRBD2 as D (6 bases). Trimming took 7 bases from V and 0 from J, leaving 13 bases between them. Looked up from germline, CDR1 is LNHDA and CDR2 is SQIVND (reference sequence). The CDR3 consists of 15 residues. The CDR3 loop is CASTFSGSSYNEQFF. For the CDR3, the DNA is TGTGCCAGTACCTTTAGCGGAAGCTCCTACAATGAGCAGTTCTTC.

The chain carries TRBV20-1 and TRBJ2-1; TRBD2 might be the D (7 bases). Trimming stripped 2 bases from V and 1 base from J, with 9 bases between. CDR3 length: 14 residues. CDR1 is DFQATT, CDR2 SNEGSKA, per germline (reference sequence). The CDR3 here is CSARRGGSYNEQFF. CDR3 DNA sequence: TGCAGTGCTAGAAGGGGGGGTTCCTACAATGAGCAGTTCTTC.

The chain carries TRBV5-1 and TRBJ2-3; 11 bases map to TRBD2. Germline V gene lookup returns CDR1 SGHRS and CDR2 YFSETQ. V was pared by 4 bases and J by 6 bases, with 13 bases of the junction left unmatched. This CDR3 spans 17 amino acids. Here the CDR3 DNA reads TGCGCCAGCAGCAGCAACCCTCCTAGCGGGGGGTATGATACGCAGTATTTT. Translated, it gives CASSSNPPSGGYDTQYF.

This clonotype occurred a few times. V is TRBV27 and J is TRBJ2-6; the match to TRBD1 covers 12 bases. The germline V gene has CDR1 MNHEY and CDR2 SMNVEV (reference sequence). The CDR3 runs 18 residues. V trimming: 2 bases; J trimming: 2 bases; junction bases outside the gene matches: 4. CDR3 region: CASSLLGQGAPGANVLTF. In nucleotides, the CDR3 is TGTGCCAGCAGTTTACTGGGACAGGGGGCGCCTGGGGCCAACGTCCTGACTTTC.

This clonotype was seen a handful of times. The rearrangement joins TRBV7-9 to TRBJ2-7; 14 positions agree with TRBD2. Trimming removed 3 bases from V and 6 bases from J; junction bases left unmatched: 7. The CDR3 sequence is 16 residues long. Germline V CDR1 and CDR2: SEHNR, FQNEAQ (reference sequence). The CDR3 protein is CASSLSGTSGRSEQYF. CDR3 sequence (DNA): TGTGCCAGCAGCTTGTCCGGGACTAGCGGGAGAAGCGAGCAGTACTTC.

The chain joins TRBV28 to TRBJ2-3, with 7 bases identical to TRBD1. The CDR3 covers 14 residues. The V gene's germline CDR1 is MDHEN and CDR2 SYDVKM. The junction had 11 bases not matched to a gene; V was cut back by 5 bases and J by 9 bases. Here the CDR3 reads CASSRPSQGPTQYF. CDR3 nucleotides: TGTGCCAGCAGTCGCCCCTCACAGGGGCCCACGCAGTATTTT.

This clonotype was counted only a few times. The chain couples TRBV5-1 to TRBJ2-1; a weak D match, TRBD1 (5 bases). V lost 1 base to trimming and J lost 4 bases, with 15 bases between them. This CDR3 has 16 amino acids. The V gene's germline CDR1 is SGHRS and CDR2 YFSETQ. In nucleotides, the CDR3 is TGCGCCAGCAGCTTGACAGGTGACACCGTATACAATGAGCAGTTCTTC. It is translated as CASSLTGDTVYNEQFF.

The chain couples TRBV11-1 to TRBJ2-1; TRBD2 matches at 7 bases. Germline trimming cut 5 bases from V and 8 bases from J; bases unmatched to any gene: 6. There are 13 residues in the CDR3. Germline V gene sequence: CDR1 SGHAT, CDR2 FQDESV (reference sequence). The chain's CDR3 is CASSRLAQDEQFF. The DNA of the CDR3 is TGTGCCAGCAGCAGACTAGCCCAGGATGAGCAGTTCTTC.

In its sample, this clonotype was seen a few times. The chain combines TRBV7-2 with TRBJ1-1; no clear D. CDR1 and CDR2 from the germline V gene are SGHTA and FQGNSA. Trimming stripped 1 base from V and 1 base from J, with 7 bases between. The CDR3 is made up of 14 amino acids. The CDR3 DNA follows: TGTGCCAGCAGCTTAGGGTCCGCGAACACTGAAGCTTTCTTT. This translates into CASSLGSANTEAFF.

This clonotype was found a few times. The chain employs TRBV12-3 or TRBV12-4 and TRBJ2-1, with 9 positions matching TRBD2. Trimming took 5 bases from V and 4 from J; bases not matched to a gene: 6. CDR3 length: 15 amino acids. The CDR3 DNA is TGTGCCAGCAGTCCGGTAGCGGGAGCGTACAATGAGCAGTTCTTC. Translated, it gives CASSPVAGAYNEQFF.

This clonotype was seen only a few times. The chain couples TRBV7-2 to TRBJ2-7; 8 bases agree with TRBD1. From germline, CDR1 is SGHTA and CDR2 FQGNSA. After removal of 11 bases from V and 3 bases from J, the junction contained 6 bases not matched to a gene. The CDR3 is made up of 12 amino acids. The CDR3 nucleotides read TGTGCCGTTGACAGGGGAAACTACGAGCAGTACTTC. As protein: CAVDRGNYEQYF.

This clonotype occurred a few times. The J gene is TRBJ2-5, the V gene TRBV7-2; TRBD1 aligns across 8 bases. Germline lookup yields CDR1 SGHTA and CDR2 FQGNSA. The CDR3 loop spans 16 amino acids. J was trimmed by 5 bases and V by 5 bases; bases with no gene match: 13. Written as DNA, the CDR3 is TGTGCCAGCAGCCCCCTAGGTCAGGGGGCCTTTGAGACCCAGTACTTC. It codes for CASSPLGQGAFETQYF.

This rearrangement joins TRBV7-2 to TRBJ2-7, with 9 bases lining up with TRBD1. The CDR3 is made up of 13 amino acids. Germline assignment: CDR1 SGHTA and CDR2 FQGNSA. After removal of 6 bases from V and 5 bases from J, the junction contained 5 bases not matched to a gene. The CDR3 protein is CASRRDRDNEQYF. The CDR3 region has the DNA TGTGCCAGCAGAAGGGACAGGGACAACGAGCAGTACTTC.

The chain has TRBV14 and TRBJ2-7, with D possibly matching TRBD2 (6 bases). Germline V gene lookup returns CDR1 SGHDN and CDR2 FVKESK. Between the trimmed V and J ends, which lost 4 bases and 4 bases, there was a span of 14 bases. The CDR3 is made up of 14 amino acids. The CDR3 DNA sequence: TGTGCCAGCAGCCGGGACTTAGTCTCGTACGAGCAGTACTTC. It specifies CASSRDLVSYEQYF. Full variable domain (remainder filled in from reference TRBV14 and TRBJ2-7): EAGVTQFPSHSVIEKGQTVTLRCDPISGHDNLYWYRRVMGKEIKFLLHFVKESKQDESGMPNNRFLAERTGGTYSTLKVQPAELEDSGVYFCASSRDLVSYEQYFGPGTRLTVT.

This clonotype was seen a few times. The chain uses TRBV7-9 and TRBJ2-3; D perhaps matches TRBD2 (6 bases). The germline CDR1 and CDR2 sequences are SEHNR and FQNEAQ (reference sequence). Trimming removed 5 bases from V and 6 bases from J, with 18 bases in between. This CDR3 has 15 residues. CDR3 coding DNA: TGTGCCAGCAGCCGCCCGGGGGAGTTATCCGATACGCAGTATTTT. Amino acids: CASSRPGELSDTQYF.

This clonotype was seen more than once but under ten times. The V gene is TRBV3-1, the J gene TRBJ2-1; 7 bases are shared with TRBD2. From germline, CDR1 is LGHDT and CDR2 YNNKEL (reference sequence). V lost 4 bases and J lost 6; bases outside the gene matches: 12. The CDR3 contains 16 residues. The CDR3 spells CASSPVRGGGSNEQFF. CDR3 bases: TGTGCCAGCAGCCCAGTCCGGGGCGGGGGTTCCAATGAGCAGTTCTTC.

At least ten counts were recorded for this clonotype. The CDR3 DNA follows: TGTGCCACCAGTGCTGCCCAAGAGACCCAGTACTTC. Amino acids: CATSAAQETQYF. The chain uses TRBV24-1 and TRBJ2-5; D remains unclear. From germline, CDR1 is KGHDR and CDR2 SFDVKD. Trimming left V 5 bases short and J 1 base short, with 4 bases between. This CDR3 has 12 residues.

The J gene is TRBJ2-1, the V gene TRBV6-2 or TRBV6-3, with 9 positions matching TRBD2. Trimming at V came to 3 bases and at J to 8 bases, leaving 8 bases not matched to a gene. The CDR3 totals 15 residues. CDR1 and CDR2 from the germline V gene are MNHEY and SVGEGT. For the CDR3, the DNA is TGTGCCAGCAGTTATAGGGGCGGGGGGGCCTATGAGCAGTTCTTC. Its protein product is CASSYRGGGAYEQFF.

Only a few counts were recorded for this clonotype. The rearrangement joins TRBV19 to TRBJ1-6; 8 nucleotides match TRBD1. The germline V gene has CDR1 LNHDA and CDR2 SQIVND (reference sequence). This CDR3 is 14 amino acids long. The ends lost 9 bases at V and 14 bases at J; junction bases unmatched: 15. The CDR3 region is CASTLTGVGEALHF. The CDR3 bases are TGTGCCAGCACCTTGACAGGGGTCGGGGAAGCCCTCCACTTT.

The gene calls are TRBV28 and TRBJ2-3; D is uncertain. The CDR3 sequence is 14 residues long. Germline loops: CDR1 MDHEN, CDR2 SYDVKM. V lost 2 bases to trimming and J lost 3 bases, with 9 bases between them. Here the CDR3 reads CASSLIPMTDTQYF. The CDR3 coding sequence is TGTGCCAGCAGTTTAATCCCTATGACAGATACGCAGTATTTT.

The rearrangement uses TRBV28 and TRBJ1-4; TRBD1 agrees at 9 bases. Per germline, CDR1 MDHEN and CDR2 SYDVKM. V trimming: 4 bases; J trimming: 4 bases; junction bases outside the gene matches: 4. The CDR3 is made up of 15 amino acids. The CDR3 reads CASSSGTGYNEKLFF. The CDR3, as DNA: TGTGCCAGCAGTTCAGGGACAGGGTATAATGAAAAACTGTTTTTT.

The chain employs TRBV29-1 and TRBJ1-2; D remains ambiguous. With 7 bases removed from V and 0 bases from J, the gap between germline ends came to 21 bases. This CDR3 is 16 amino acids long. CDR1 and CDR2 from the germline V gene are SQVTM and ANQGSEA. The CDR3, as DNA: TGCAGCGCCCGAGAGAGGCGTACGATAGCTAACTATGGCTACACCTTC. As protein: CSARERRTIANYGYTF. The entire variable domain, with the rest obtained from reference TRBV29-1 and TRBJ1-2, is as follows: SAVISQKPSRDICQRGTSLTIQCQVDSQVTMMFWYRQQPGQSLTLIATANQGSEATYESGFVIDKFPISRPNLTFSTLTVSNMSPEDSSIYLCSARERRTIANYGYTFGSGTRLTVV.

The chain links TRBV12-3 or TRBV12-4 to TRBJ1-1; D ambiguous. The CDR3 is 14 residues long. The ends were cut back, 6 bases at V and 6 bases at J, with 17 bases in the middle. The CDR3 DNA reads TGTGCCAGCAGGAAATCTGTCGATCTCGCTGAAGCTTTCTTT. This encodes CASRKSVDLAEAFF.

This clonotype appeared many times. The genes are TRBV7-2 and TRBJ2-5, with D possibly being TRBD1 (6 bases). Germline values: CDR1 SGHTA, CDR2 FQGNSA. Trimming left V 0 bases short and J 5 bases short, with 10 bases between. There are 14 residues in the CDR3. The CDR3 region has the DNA TGTGCCAGCAGCTTAGCGGGGGCTCTTGAGACCCAGTACTTC. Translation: CASSLAGALETQYF.

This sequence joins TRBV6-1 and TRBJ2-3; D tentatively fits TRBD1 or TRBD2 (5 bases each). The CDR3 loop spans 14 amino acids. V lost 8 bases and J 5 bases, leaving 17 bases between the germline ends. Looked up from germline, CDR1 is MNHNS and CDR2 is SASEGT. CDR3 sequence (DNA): TGTGCCAGCGACGTAGGGACGGGTATAGATACGCAGTATTTT. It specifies CASDVGTGIDTQYF.

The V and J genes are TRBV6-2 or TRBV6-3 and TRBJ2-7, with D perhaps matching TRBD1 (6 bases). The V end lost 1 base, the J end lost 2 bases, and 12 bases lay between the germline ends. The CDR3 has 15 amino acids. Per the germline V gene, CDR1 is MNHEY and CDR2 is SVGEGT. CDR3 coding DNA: TGTGCCAGCAGTTACTTACGGGACAATACCTACGAGCAGTACTTC. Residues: CASSYLRDNTYEQYF.

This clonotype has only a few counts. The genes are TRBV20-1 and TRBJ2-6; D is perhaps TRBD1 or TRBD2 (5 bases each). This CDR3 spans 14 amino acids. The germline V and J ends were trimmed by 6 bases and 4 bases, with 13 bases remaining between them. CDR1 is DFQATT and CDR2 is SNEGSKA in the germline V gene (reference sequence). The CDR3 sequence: CSAPGTTGANVLTF. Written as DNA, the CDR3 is TGCAGTGCCCCCGGGACGACAGGGGCCAACGTCCTGACTTTC.

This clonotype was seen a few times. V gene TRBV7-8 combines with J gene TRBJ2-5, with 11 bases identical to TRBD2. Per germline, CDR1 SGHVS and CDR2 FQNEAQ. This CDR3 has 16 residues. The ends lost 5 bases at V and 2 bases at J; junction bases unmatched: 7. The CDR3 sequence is CASSPLTSGNQETQYF. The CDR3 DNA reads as TGTGCCAGCAGCCCTCTGACTAGCGGGAATCAAGAGACCCAGTACTTC.

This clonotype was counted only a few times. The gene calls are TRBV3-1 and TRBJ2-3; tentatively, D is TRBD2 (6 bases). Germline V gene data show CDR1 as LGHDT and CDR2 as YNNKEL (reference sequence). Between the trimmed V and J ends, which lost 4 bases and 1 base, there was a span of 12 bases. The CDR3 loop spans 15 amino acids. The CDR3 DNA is TGTGCCAGCAGCCGCCAGGGAGGCGGCACAGATACGCAGTATTTT. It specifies CASSRQGGGTDTQYF.